This record covers a single TCR beta chain. The data originate from a study of control samples from healthy donors and cancer patients. The CDR3 runs 13 residues. V was cut by 7 bases and J by 0 bases, with 9 bases left in between. The assay was immunoSEQ multiplex PCR, and TCRdb's table has in-frame clones only and misses some. The top ten clones hold 1.5% to 2% of a sample with about 120,000 clones, more than 85% of them seen once. The chain employs TRBV12-3 or TRBV12-4 and TRBJ1-1; weak D call: TRBD1 (6 bases). The sequence came from a man between 18 and 29 years old in good health. Input material: blood. The CDR3: CASKGQMNTEAFF. The CDR3 DNA sequence: TGTGCCAGCAAAGGACAGATGAACACTGAAGCTTTCTTT.